This T cell receptor beta chain was obtained from a study of CD8 T cells in Susac syndrome. This clonotype has just one count. RNA, at about 0.45 to 1 ug, was reverse transcribed with random hexamers. TCRdb re-derived calls from the immunoSEQ multiplex PCR reads in MiXCR, one entry per CDR3 protein. This repertoire shows about 240,000 distinct CDR3 sequences, about 96% found once; its top ten account for 0.1%. CDR3 length equals 16 residues. In germline, CDR1 is GTSNPN, CDR2 SVGIG (reference sequence). The clonotype comes from a human donor with Susac syndrome. The chain carries TRBV30 and TRBJ2-1; 10 bases are a match to TRBD2. Sequencing input: CD4+ T cells from PBMCs. DNA of the CDR3: TGTGGAGGGGCGTCTAGCGGGAGTCTATCCTACAATGAGCAGTTCTTC. As protein: CGGASSGSLSYNEQFF.